This T cell receptor (beta chain) is drawn from a study of blood T cells in healthy people across ages. Study results and limitations: Unknown CMV status may confound age-related changes in expanded clones. When one million T cells were used, diversity estimates were thought to be underestimates. Older age went with lower TCR beta diversity per million T cells, in a roughly linear way.

Each donor gave ten milliliters of peripheral blood. To note about this clonotype: Its antigen remains unidentified.

Trimming stripped 2 bases from V and 9 bases from J, with 14 bases between. Germline assignment: CDR1 SGHTA and CDR2 FQGNSA. The CDR3 has 14 amino acids. It was with a sample-barcoded 5' primer and a J-beta primer mix that a second PCR of roughly 6 to 12 cycles was run. Via MiXCR, TCRdb re-called the 5' RACE reads, giving one row per CDR3 protein. Of approximately 690,000 distinct CDR3 sequences in the sample, over 40% were seen once. The genes are TRBV7-2 and TRBJ2-1; D is tentatively TRBD1 or TRBD2 (5 bases each). Sequencing used blood. The sequence derives from a man older than 75 in good health. CDR3 sequence reads: CASSLTSSQGEQFF. CDR3 nucleotides: TGTGCCAGCAGCTTAACCTCTAGCCAGGGTGAGCAGTTCTTC. Variable domain in full (rest from reference TRBV7-2 and TRBJ2-1): GAGVSQSPSNKVTEKGKDVELRCDPISGHTALYWYRQSLGQGLEFLIYFQGNSAPDKSGLPSDRFSAERTGGSVSTLTIQRTQQEDSAVYLCASSLTSSQGEQFFGPGTRLTVL.